The T cell receptor beta chain described here comes from a study of cytomegalovirus exposure and HLA in healthy donors. Looking at the study overall: From about 180 million T cells, an earlier analysis saw approximately 110 million unique TCR beta sequences.

Points from the study as a whole: Several of the most significant clusters were apparently associated with common viral pathogens in a later analysis.

The CDR3 sequence is 17 residues long. Germline values: CDR1 SGHRS, CDR2 YFSETQ. The V gene end was trimmed by 4 bases and the J gene end by 1 base; junction bases not matched to a gene: 14. Comments on this clone: Its antigen is unidentified.

The PCR ran on 60 Vbeta and 13 Jbeta primers. Per the original methods: Approximately 83 million unique TCR beta chains, 9 million to 14 million shared, were counted in a later analysis. The table came from immunoSEQ multiplex PCR; TCRdb's copy has only in-frame clones and leaves some out. That table furnishes V, J and clone size, whereas the DNA furnished D and trimming. The sample records about 120,000 clones, 75% being singletons. This rearrangement joins TRBV5-1 to TRBJ2-7, with 7 positions matching TRBD1. This sequence originates from a woman aged 40 to 50 in good health and CMV-seropositive. The material sequenced was PBMCs. The CDR3 DNA follows: TGCGCCAGCAGCAACCCACCCCCGGGACAGCCTTCCTACGAGCAGTACTTC. Amino acid sequence: CASSNPPPGQPSYEQYF.